This T cell receptor beta chain appears in the sequencing data of a study of blood T cell repertoires in COVID-19. Across the whole study: COVID-19 samples, acute and convalescent, were from the United States, Italy and Spain. Nucleic acid was either cDNA or gDNA, and it came from T cells, B-cell-depleted T cells, or PBMCs.

Methods used by the authors: Researchers report that nucleated cell counts were estimated from reference gene primer amplification. The assay was immunoSEQ multiplex PCR, and TCRdb's table has in-frame clones only and misses some. V and J calls and clone size are given by that table; D and trimming were obtained from the DNA. The sample carries hundreds of thousands of clones, around 85% recorded once. CDR1 and CDR2 (germline): SGHTA, FQGTGA. Trimming shortened V by 1 base and J by 10 bases, and 14 bases separated the two germline ends. The CDR3 runs 14 residues. The sequencing sample was made of peripheral blood. The J gene is TRBJ2-1, the V gene TRBV7-3; D is unresolved. The sequence came from a woman between 40 and 55 years old with active or convalescent COVID-19. For the CDR3, the DNA is TGTGCCAGCAGCTTAAACGCTCACCCGGAGGAGCAGTTCTTC. It codes for CASSLNAHPEEQFF.